The T cell receptor (beta chain) described here comes from a study of breast tumors, draining lymph nodes, adjacent tissues (dated by TCRdb to about 2016). For the wider study: The study compared TCR beta repertoires across tumor, adjacent nontumor tissue and axillary lymph nodes from breast cancer patients. The study was designed to assess the relationships and possible T-cell exchange between tumor, surrounding tissue and draining lymph node repertoires in human breast cancer.

V is trimmed back by 0 bases and J by 4 bases, and the junction contains 8 bases that no gene match accounts for. The germline V gene yields ENHRY for CDR1 and SYGVKD for CDR2. The CDR3 numbers 18 residues from cysteine through phenylalanine. Of the read, only the CDR3 DNA is kept; its 54 bases are in frame from base 1. The axillary draining lymph nodes of breast cancer patients were the source of the lymph node samples. For sequencing, an Illumina HiSeq 2000 was employed. TCR beta chain libraries were generated by multiplex PCR amplification. The amplified TCR beta chain products were analyzed by high-throughput sequencing. TCRdb reprocessed the public reads (quality trimming at Q25 with fastp, clone calling with MiXCR) and kept in-frame beta chains. Entries that share a CDR3 protein sequence are merged under the most common genes and DNA. In this sample the table shows some 170,000 distinct CDR3 sequences, around 33% of which occur a single time. The ten largest clones represent around 3.5% of the sample.

Results and caveats for the whole study, not just this receptor: The data were considered consistent with most tumor T cells being derived from the lymph node and subsequently expanding within tumor tissue. Tumors showed preferential V and J gene usage, and their T-cell repertoire diversity fell below that of lymph nodes yet above that of nontumor tissue. The study presented the conclusion that tumor T cells originate in lymph nodes as consistent with a hypothesis, not as something directly demonstrated. The similarity between tumor and nontumor tissue repertoires was significantly greater in luminal-like breast cancer than in basal-like breast cancer.

The sample holds many counts of this clonotype. Which antigen it targets is not known. The input lacks base qualities; no much larger clone sits a single base away. The sequenced sample consisted of axillary lymph node tissue. The clonotype originates from a female donor with breast cancer. Some clones in this sample may be carry-over from other donors' samples. This chain is built from TRBV10-3 and TRBJ2-1; 11 junctional bases match TRBD2. The base sequence is TGTGCCATCAGTGAGTCGCTAGCGGGAGGCGTCGTGTACAATGAGCAGTTCTTC. Translation gives CAISESLAGGVVYNEQFF.